The 24 T cell receptor beta chains reported below all come from one sample, sequenced in a study of blood T cells in healthy people across ages. The second PCR ran roughly 7 to 12 cycles with a sample-barcoded 5' primer and J-beta primers. TCRdb reprocessed the 5' RACE reads with MiXCR, giving one entry per CDR3 protein. The sample lists 790,000 or so distinct CDR3 sequences, 35% to 60% seen once, with 15% to 20% in the top ten. Sequenced input: blood. These receptors originate from an elderly man in good health.

The rearrangement links TRBV29-1 to TRBJ2-3, with TRBD2 matching over 8 bases. Germline trimming cut 8 bases from V and 1 base from J; bases unmatched to any gene: 8. The germline CDR1 and CDR2 sequences are SQVTM and ANQGSEA. The CDR3 is 14 amino acids. CDR3 region: CSLNGAGGTDTQYF. The CDR3 nucleotides read TGCAGCCTTAACGGAGCGGGAGGCACAGATACGCAGTATTTT.

The chain carries TRBV25-1 and TRBJ2-5; 9 bases fit TRBD2. Germline loops: CDR1 MGHDK, CDR2 SYGVNS. The CDR3 is 13 residues long. Germline trimming cut 8 bases from V and 1 base from J; bases unmatched to any gene: 2. CDR3 loop: CASGAGGQETQYF. The CDR3 nucleotides read TGTGCCAGCGGAGCGGGGGGCCAAGAGACCCAGTACTTC.

In its sample, this clonotype was seen a few times. The chain combines TRBV5-1 with TRBJ2-7; 7 nucleotides line up with TRBD1. With 6 bases clipped from V and 3 bases from J, the junction kept 9 bases outside the gene matches. This CDR3 has 14 amino acids. The germline CDR1 and CDR2 sequences are SGHRS and YFSETQ. As DNA, the CDR3 is TGCGCCAGCAAAGTTGGACAGGTCGACTACGAGCAGTACTTC. Translated: CASKVGQVDYEQYF.

This clonotype was counted at least ten times. V gene TRBV6-2 or TRBV6-3 combines with J gene TRBJ2-7, with a possible D match to TRBD1 (5 bases). The germline V and J ends were trimmed by 7 bases and 2 bases, with 12 bases remaining between them. There are 13 residues in the CDR3. CDR1 is MNHEY, CDR2 SVGEGT, per germline. CDR3 residues: CASTRVFAYEQYF. In DNA form, the CDR3 reads TGTGCCAGCACCAGGGTTTTCGCCTACGAGCAGTACTTC.

This clonotype was seen once. This rearrangement joins TRBV9 to TRBJ2-1; D assignment may be TRBD1 or TRBD2 (5 bases each). Looked up from germline, CDR1 is SGDLS and CDR2 is YYNGEE. V lost 0 bases and J 9 bases, leaving 7 bases between the germline ends. The CDR3 runs 12 residues. The CDR3 coding sequence is TGTGCCAGCAGCGTAGGAGGGACTGAGCAGTTCTTC. As protein: CASSVGGTEQFF.

This clonotype has a handful of counts. The rearrangement joins TRBV28 to TRBJ2-3, with D tentatively TRBD2 (5 bases). This CDR3 region has 15 residues. The germline V and J ends were trimmed by 6 bases and 2 bases, with 15 bases remaining between them. The V gene's germline CDR1 is MDHEN and CDR2 SYDVKM. As DNA, the CDR3 is TGTGCCAGCAGCCGCCCTAGCTACGACACAGATACGCAGTATTTT. Amino acids: CASSRPSYDTDTQYF.

The chain couples TRBV20-1 to TRBJ1-5, with 8 bases matching TRBD1. The V and J ends lost 3 bases and 10 bases, in that order; junction bases with no gene match: 8. Germline loops: CDR1 DFQATT, CDR2 SNEGSKA (reference sequence). This CDR3 region has 13 residues. In DNA form, the CDR3 reads TGCAGTGCTAGGTCAGGGGGCGACCGTCCCCAGCATTTT. This sequence encodes CSARSGGDRPQHF.

The chain recombines TRBV20-1 with TRBJ2-5, with a possible D match to TRBD2 (5 bases). The CDR3 totals 11 residues. V was cut by 6 bases and J by 4 bases, with 9 bases left in between. Germline loops: CDR1 DFQATT, CDR2 SNEGSKA (reference sequence). The CDR3 region is CSAPLAETQYF. CDR3 DNA: TGCAGTGCCCCTCTAGCAGAGACCCAGTACTTC.

The chain has TRBV5-1 and TRBJ2-2, with D perhaps TRBD1 (5 bases). Germline CDR1 and CDR2: SGHRS and YFSETQ. This CDR3 contains 15 residues. V lost 1 base, J lost 3 bases, and 10 bases lay in between. This CDR3 reads CASSLQGQDTGELFF. CDR3 DNA: TGCGCCAGCAGCTTGCAGGGCCAGGACACCGGGGAGCTGTTTTTT.

This chain uses TRBV7-2 with TRBJ1-4; D gene uncertain. The CDR3 is made up of 16 amino acids. The germline V gene encodes CDR1 SGHTA and CDR2 FQGNSA. Trimming removed 2 bases from V and 0 bases from J, with 10 bases in between. This CDR3 reads CASSLSGVATNEKLFF. CDR3 in DNA: TGTGCCAGCAGCTTATCCGGCGTTGCAACTAATGAAAAACTGTTTTTT.

Concerning this clonotype itself: Possible read error: a much larger clone is one base away. The J gene is TRBJ2-1, the V gene TRBV20-1, with D perhaps assigned TRBD1 or TRBD2 (5 bases each). V was cut by 3 bases and J by 3 bases, with 18 bases left in between. Germline CDR1 DFQATT, CDR2 SNEGSKA (reference sequence). The CDR3 covers 16 residues. CDR3 region: CSASPGDDRDYNEQFF. The CDR3 DNA is TGCAGTGCTAGCCCTGGGGACGACCGGGACTACAATGAGCAGTTCTTC.

The chain recombines TRBV28 with TRBJ1-2; possibly TRBD1 for D (5 bases). The CDR3 runs 13 residues. Germline V gene lookup returns CDR1 MDHEN and CDR2 SYDVKM. Between the trimmed V and J ends, which lost 8 bases and 4 bases, there was a span of 14 bases. The CDR3 nucleotides are TGTGCCAGCTCACGACAGACCTTCTATGGCTACACCTTC. This gives the protein CASSRQTFYGYTF.

V gene TRBV20-1 combines with J gene TRBJ1-6; 10 nucleotides align to TRBD1. CDR1 and CDR2 from the germline V gene are DFQATT and SNEGSKA (reference sequence). Trimming removed 1 base from V and 11 bases from J; junction bases left unmatched: 11. The CDR3 runs to 16 residues. For the CDR3, the DNA is TGCAGTGCTAGAGGTGGGACAGGGGTAGCCAGCGCACCCCTCCACTTT. This sequence encodes CSARGGTGVASAPLHF.

The V gene is TRBV28, the J gene TRBJ2-7, with D tentatively TRBD1 or TRBD2 (5 bases each). TRBJ2-5 matches the DNA end more closely, so the J call is doubtful. The CDR3 has 14 amino acids. CDR1 is MDHEN and CDR2 is SYDVKM in the germline V gene. The CDR3 sequence: CASVGRDVSGTQYF. The CDR3 region has the DNA TGTGCCAGCGTAGGTAGGGACGTCTCGGGGACCCAGTACTTC.

The rearrangement joins TRBV6-4 to TRBJ2-7, with 10 bases fitting TRBD1. V gave up 7 bases and J gave up 1 base; unmatched junction bases: 13. CDR1 and CDR2 (germline): MRHNA, SNTAGT. CDR3 size: 17 residues. The CDR3 here is CASNVGDRGIPSYEQYF. As DNA, the CDR3 is TGTGCCAGCAATGTGGGGGACAGGGGAATTCCTTCCTACGAGCAGTACTTC.

J is TRBJ2-5 and V is TRBV29-1, with 8 positions matching TRBD1. The J call may not be correct, given that the DNA end is closer to TRBJ2-7. The CDR3 is 13 residues long. Germline CDR1 SQVTM, CDR2 ANQGSEA. The CDR3 here is CSVVGQGGYEQYF. The CDR3 DNA follows: TGCAGCGTTGTTGGACAGGGTGGATACGAGCAGTACTTC.

This clonotype was seen a few times. V is TRBV5-1 and J is TRBJ2-1; no reliable D call. V gave up 4 bases and J gave up 5 bases, with 10 bases separating them. This CDR3 is built from 13 residues. Germline loops: CDR1 SGHRS, CDR2 YFSETQ. As DNA, the CDR3 is TGCGCCAGCAGCCGGACGGAGAACAATGAGCAGTTCTTC. Translated, it gives CASSRTENNEQFF.

A remark on this clonotype: This is likely a read error, given that the CDR3 carries no conserved phenylalanine or tryptophan at its end. The rearrangement links TRBV5-1 to TRBJ2-5; TRBD2 agrees at 12 bases. Per the germline V gene, CDR1 is SGHRS and CDR2 is YFSETQ. Trimming removed 0 bases from V and 1 base from J; junction bases left unmatched: 1. This CDR3 has 16 amino acids. CDR3 sequence: CASSLVGLAGQETQYS. The CDR3 DNA sequence: TGCGCCAGCAGCTTGGTGGGACTAGCGGGCCAAGAGACCCAGTACTCC.

This clonotype showed up just a few times. V is TRBV5-1 and J is TRBJ1-1; TRBD1 is a possible D gene (6 bases). Germline V gene lookup returns CDR1 SGHRS and CDR2 YFSETQ. This CDR3 is 15 amino acids long. Trimming took 0 bases from V and 0 from J, leaving 9 bases between them. The CDR3 sequence: CASSLVQGMNTEAFF. Written as DNA, the CDR3 is TGCGCCAGCAGCTTGGTCCAGGGGATGAACACTGAAGCTTTCTTT. Complete variable domain (other parts from reference TRBV5-1 and TRBJ1-1): KAGVTQTPRYLIKTRGQQVTLSCSPISGHRSVSWYQQTPGQGLQFLFEYFSETQRNKGNFPGRFSGRQFSNSRSEMNVSTLELGDSALYLCASSLVQGMNTEAFFGQGTRLTVV.

There are a few counts of this clonotype. The chain carries TRBV5-7 and TRBJ1-5, with D perhaps matching TRBD1 (5 bases). Being an ORF, TRBV5-7 has a function that is uncertain. Trimming cost V 1 base and J 8 bases, with 13 bases left between them. There are 14 residues in the CDR3. The CDR3 DNA reads as TGTGCCAGCAGCTTGCGGCAGGGAGGTGAGCCCCAGCATTTT. It yields the protein CASSLRQGGEPQHF.

V and J are TRBV27 and TRBJ2-7, with a possible D match to TRBD2 (5 bases). The CDR3 covers 13 residues. Germline loops: CDR1 MNHEY, CDR2 SMNVEV (reference sequence). Trimming took off 7 bases at V and 4 bases at J, with 14 bases between the two ends. CDR3: CASTLRPGYEQYF. The CDR3 DNA follows: TGTGCCAGCACCCTCAGACCGGGGTACGAGCAGTACTTC.

The V and J genes are TRBV20-1 and TRBJ2-7, with D tentatively TRBD2 (6 bases). Trimming took off 5 bases at V and 1 base at J, with 15 bases between the two ends. The germline V gene has CDR1 DFQATT and CDR2 SNEGSKA (reference sequence). The CDR3 runs to 14 residues. The CDR3 loop is CSAGGIVGSYEQYF. Written as DNA, the CDR3 is TGCAGTGCTGGGGGGATAGTAGGGTCCTACGAGCAGTACTTC.

The chain couples TRBV11-3 to TRBJ1-2; D unresolved. V was pared by 1 base and J by 4 bases, with 7 bases between. The germline V gene has CDR1 SGHNT and CDR2 YENEEA. There are 13 residues in the CDR3. The CDR3 region is CASSLGIPYGYTF. CDR3 coding DNA: TGTGCCAGCAGCTTAGGGATACCCTATGGCTACACCTTC.

This clonotype was observed many times. CDR3 region: CASSPRGLAGYTDTQYF. CDR3 bases: TGTGCCAGCAGCCCTAGGGGACTAGCGGGGTACACAGATACGCAGTATTTT. The chain employs TRBV7-2 and TRBJ2-3, with TRBD2 matching 13 bases. The CDR3 runs to 17 residues. J gave up 2 bases and V 5 bases, and 7 bases lay outside the gene matches. Per the germline V gene, CDR1 is SGHTA and CDR2 is FQGNSA.